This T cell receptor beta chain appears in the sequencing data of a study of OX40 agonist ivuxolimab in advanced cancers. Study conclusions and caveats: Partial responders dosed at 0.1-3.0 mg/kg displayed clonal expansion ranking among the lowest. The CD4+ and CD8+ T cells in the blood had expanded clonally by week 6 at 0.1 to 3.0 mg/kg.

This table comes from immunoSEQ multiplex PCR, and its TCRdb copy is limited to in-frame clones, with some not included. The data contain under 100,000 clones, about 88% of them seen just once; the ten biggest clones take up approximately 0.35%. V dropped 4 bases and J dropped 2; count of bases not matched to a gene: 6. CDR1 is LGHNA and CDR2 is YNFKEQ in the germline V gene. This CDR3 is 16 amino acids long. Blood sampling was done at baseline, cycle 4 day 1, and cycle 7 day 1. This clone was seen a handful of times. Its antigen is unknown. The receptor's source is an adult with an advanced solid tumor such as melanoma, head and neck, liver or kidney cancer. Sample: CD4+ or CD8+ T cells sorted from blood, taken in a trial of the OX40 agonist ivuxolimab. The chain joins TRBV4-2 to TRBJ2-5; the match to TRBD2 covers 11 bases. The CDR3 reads CASSLLAGGVQETQYF. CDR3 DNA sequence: TGTGCCAGCAGCCTCCTAGCGGGAGGAGTACAAGAGACCCAGTACTTC.